A selection of T cell receptor beta chains follows, all from one sample in a study of human T cells and chemical hapten exposure. TCRdb re-derived calls from the RACE reads in MiXCR, one entry per CDR3 protein. The sample consists of tens of thousands of distinct CDR3 sequences, about an eighth of them appearing once. The material was whole blood, obtained in connection with sensitization to the hapten diphenylcyclopropenone (DPC). The receptors shown here come from a man younger than 45 with alopecia areata. Some clones in this sample may be carry-over from other donors' samples. Each CDR3 is given with its conserved first and last residue. Fields, in order: D gene, V gene, J gene, clone size, CDR3 DNA, CDR3 protein. D genes are given only for firm matches. Where a row states a size, it is once, few, many or the class of an expanded clone; other rows omit it.

d_gene: TRBD1
v_gene: TRBV6-2/TRBV6-3
j_gene: TRBJ2-7
abundance: many
CDR3nt: TGTGCCAGCAGTTACCGTAAGGGACAGGGGGCTTGGGAGCAGTACTTC
CDR3aa: CASSYRKGQGAWEQYF

d_gene: NA
v_gene: TRBV18
j_gene: TRBJ1-6
abundance: many
CDR3nt: TGTGCCAGCTCACCTCTCGGTGAGGGATTCTCCTATAATTCACCCCTCCACTTT
CDR3aa: CASSPLGEGFSYNSPLHF

d_gene: NA
v_gene: TRBV6-2/TRBV6-3
j_gene: TRBJ1-5
abundance: many
CDR3nt: TGTGCCAGCAGTTTGGTCTTCTCAGGGCAGCCCCAGCATTTT
CDR3aa: CASSLVFSGQPQHF

d_gene: TRBD1
v_gene: TRBV7-9
j_gene: TRBJ2-7
abundance: many
CDR3nt: TGTGCCAGTTTCGGGACAGTATACGAGCAGTACTTC
CDR3aa: CASFGTVYEQYF

d_gene: NA
v_gene: TRBV6-2/TRBV6-3
j_gene: TRBJ1-1
abundance: NA
CDR3nt: TGTGCCAGCAGTTTACCTTTGGGCGGTGAAGCTTTCTTT
CDR3aa: CASSLPLGGEAFF

d_gene: TRBD1
v_gene: TRBV6-1
j_gene: TRBJ1-2
abundance: NA
CDR3nt: TGTGCCAGCACCGACAGGGGAGATTATGGCTACACCTTC
CDR3aa: CASTDRGDYGYTF

d_gene: NA
v_gene: TRBV5-6
j_gene: TRBJ2-1
abundance: many
CDR3nt: TGTGCCAGCAGCTCGGACTGGGGGCGGGTCTACAATGAGCAGTTCTTC
CDR3aa: CASSSDWGRVYNEQFF

d_gene: NA
v_gene: TRBV7-9
j_gene: TRBJ2-7
abundance: few
CDR3nt: TGTGCCAGCAGCCCTTCCGGGACACGAGACTACGAGCAGTACTTC
CDR3aa: CASSPSGTRDYEQYF

d_gene: NA
v_gene: TRBV20-1
j_gene: TRBJ2-5
abundance: many
CDR3nt: TGCAGTGCCGTGATTACTGATCAAGAGACCCAGTACTTC
CDR3aa: CSAVITDQETQYF

d_gene: NA
v_gene: TRBV20-1
j_gene: TRBJ1-1
abundance: many
CDR3nt: TGCAGTGCTAGACCGAGACACCTCCGGAGCGGAGCTTTCTTT
CDR3aa: CSARPRHLRSGAFF

d_gene: NA
v_gene: TRBV9
j_gene: TRBJ2-5
abundance: NA
CDR3nt: TGTGCCAGCAGCGTAACTAGCCAAGAGACCCAGTACTTC
CDR3aa: CASSVTSQETQYF

d_gene: NA
v_gene: TRBV7-2
j_gene: TRBJ1-5
abundance: NA
CDR3nt: TGTGCCAGCAGCATCTTTGGCGGGGCCAATCAGCCCCAGCATTTT
CDR3aa: CASSIFGGANQPQHF

d_gene: NA
v_gene: TRBV5-1
j_gene: TRBJ1-2
abundance: many
CDR3nt: TGCGCCAGCAGCCAGGGGACAACCTATGGCTACACCTTC
CDR3aa: CASSQGTTYGYTF

d_gene: NA
v_gene: TRBV3-1
j_gene: TRBJ2-1
abundance: NA
CDR3nt: TGTGCCAGCAGCCAAGATGGAAGACTGGGCCCTCCTTACAATGAGCAGTTCTTC
CDR3aa: CASSQDGRLGPPYNEQFF

d_gene: NA
v_gene: TRBV9
j_gene: TRBJ1-5
abundance: NA
CDR3nt: TGTGCCAGCAGCGTCGACGGGGGCCGCAATCAGCCCCAGCATTTT
CDR3aa: CASSVDGGRNQPQHF

d_gene: TRBD1
v_gene: TRBV6-1
j_gene: TRBJ2-4
abundance: many
CDR3nt: TGTGCCAGCAGGCAGGGGGCTGGCATTCAGTACTTC
CDR3aa: CASRQGAGIQYF

d_gene: NA
v_gene: TRBV4-2
j_gene: TRBJ1-2
abundance: few
CDR3nt: TGTGCCAGCAGCCAAGGATACTCGGACAGCCCAGTCTATGGCTACACCTTC
CDR3aa: CASSQGYSDSPVYGYTF

d_gene: TRBD2
v_gene: TRBV27
j_gene: TRBJ2-1
abundance: many
CDR3nt: TGTGCCACTTCGGGTACTAGCGGGGGCCGAGAAAATGAGCAGTTCTTC
CDR3aa: CATSGTSGGRENEQFF

d_gene: NA
v_gene: TRBV5-1
j_gene: TRBJ1-1
abundance: NA
CDR3nt: TGCGCCAGCAGAAAACAGGAAAACACTGAAGCTTTCTTT
CDR3aa: CASRKQENTEAFF

d_gene: NA
v_gene: TRBV14
j_gene: TRBJ1-3
abundance: many
CDR3nt: TGTGCCAGCAGCCGAGGGATCACATCCGGAAACACCATATATTTT
CDR3aa: CASSRGITSGNTIYF

d_gene: TRBD1
v_gene: TRBV7-2
j_gene: TRBJ2-2
abundance: many
CDR3nt: TGTGCCAGCAGCTCCACCCCACAGGGGCTGATGTTTTTT
CDR3aa: CASSSTPQGLMFF

d_gene: NA
v_gene: TRBV9
j_gene: TRBJ2-3
abundance: NA
CDR3nt: TGTGCCAGCAGCGTAGAGACCGGGAGCACAGATACGCAGTATTTT
CDR3aa: CASSVETGSTDTQYF

d_gene: TRBD2
v_gene: TRBV7-2
j_gene: TRBJ2-5
abundance: many
CDR3nt: TGTGCCAGCAGCTTAATTAGCGGGGGGGCCTGGTACCAAGAGACCCAGTACTTC
CDR3aa: CASSLISGGAWYQETQYF

d_gene: NA
v_gene: TRBV5-5
j_gene: TRBJ1-1
abundance: many
CDR3nt: TGTGCCAGCAGCTTGGAGAGGATCTTCACTGAAGCTTTCTTT
CDR3aa: CASSLERIFTEAFF

d_gene: NA
v_gene: TRBV5-1
j_gene: TRBJ1-1
abundance: many
CDR3nt: TGCGCCAGCAGTGCCGACAGAATAGCGAACACTGAAGCTTTCTTT
CDR3aa: CASSADRIANTEAFF

d_gene: NA
v_gene: TRBV19
j_gene: TRBJ2-2
abundance: many
CDR3nt: TGTGCCAGTACCTCGACAGCGAACACCGGGGAGCTGTTTTTT
CDR3aa: CASTSTANTGELFF

d_gene: NA
v_gene: TRBV2
j_gene: TRBJ2-3
abundance: few
CDR3nt: TGTGCCAGCAGTGTGCGTCAGGGAGGCACAGATACGCAGTATTTT
CDR3aa: CASSVRQGGTDTQYF

d_gene: TRBD1
v_gene: TRBV30
j_gene: TRBJ1-6
abundance: few
CDR3nt: TGTGCCTGGAGTTTGGACAGGGGGTATTCACCCCTCCACTTT
CDR3aa: CAWSLDRGYSPLHF

d_gene: NA
v_gene: TRBV23-1
j_gene: TRBJ2-2
abundance: many
CDR3nt: TGCGCCAGCACCCACACCGGGGAGCTGTTTTTT
CDR3aa: CASTHTGELFF

d_gene: NA
v_gene: TRBV5-1
j_gene: TRBJ1-4
abundance: NA
CDR3nt: TGCGCCAGCAGCTTCTCCCGACAAACTAATGAAAAACTGTTTTTT
CDR3aa: CASSFSRQTNEKLFF

d_gene: NA
v_gene: TRBV7-3
j_gene: TRBJ2-3
abundance: NA
CDR3nt: TGTGCCAGCAGCCCCTGGGGGGCAGGGGGAACAGATACGCAGTATTTT
CDR3aa: CASSPWGAGGTDTQYF

d_gene: NA
v_gene: TRBV7-2
j_gene: TRBJ2-3
abundance: many
CDR3nt: TGTGCCAGCAGCTATCGGCCCGTCAGCACAGATACGCAGTATTTT
CDR3aa: CASSYRPVSTDTQYF

d_gene: TRBD1
v_gene: TRBV18
j_gene: TRBJ1-5
abundance: many
CDR3nt: TGTGCCAGCTCACCGTTCAATAACAGGGGAAGGAGCAATCAGCCCCAGCATTTT
CDR3aa: CASSPFNNRGRSNQPQHF

d_gene: NA
v_gene: TRBV3-1
j_gene: TRBJ1-6
abundance: many
CDR3nt: TGTGCCAGCAGCCAAGTGGGGGGCGCGCGTAATTCACCCCTCCACTTT
CDR3aa: CASSQVGGARNSPLHF

d_gene: TRBD1
v_gene: TRBV5-6
j_gene: TRBJ2-3
abundance: many
CDR3nt: TGTGCCAGCAGCTGGGACAGGGGGCTCACAGATACGCAGTATTTT
CDR3aa: CASSWDRGLTDTQYF

d_gene: NA
v_gene: TRBV12-3/TRBV12-4
j_gene: TRBJ1-1
abundance: many
CDR3nt: TGTGCCAGCGGACAGAACACTGAAGCTTTCTTT
CDR3aa: CASGQNTEAFF

d_gene: TRBD1
v_gene: TRBV12-3/TRBV12-4
j_gene: TRBJ1-1
abundance: many
CDR3nt: TGTGCCAGCAGTCCGACACTGGGACAGTTCGTGACTTTCTTT
CDR3aa: CASSPTLGQFVTFF

d_gene: NA
v_gene: TRBV5-6
j_gene: TRBJ2-7
abundance: many
CDR3nt: TGTGCCAGCAGCTTGGGTCTAGCATCCTACGAGCAGTACTTC
CDR3aa: CASSLGLASYEQYF

d_gene: NA
v_gene: TRBV29-1
j_gene: TRBJ1-5
abundance: NA
CDR3nt: TGCAGCGTTGGGTCCGGGGGCAATCAGCCCCAGCATTTT
CDR3aa: CSVGSGGNQPQHF

d_gene: TRBD1
v_gene: TRBV7-9
j_gene: TRBJ2-7
abundance: NA
CDR3nt: TGTGCCAGCAGCTCAACGGGACAGACCTACGAGCAGTACTTC
CDR3aa: CASSSTGQTYEQYF

d_gene: TRBD2
v_gene: TRBV7-2
j_gene: TRBJ2-1
abundance: many
CDR3nt: TGTGCCAGCAGCCAGCGGGGGGGCTTTTCCCCGTCCAATGAGCAGTTCTTC
CDR3aa: CASSQRGGFSPSNEQFF

d_gene: TRBD1
v_gene: TRBV18
j_gene: TRBJ1-1
abundance: NA
CDR3nt: TGTGCCAGCTCACCAAGTTACAGGGGGTTGAACACTGAAGCTTTCTTT
CDR3aa: CASSPSYRGLNTEAFF

d_gene: NA
v_gene: TRBV20-1
j_gene: TRBJ2-5
abundance: NA
CDR3nt: TGCAGTGCTAGAGCCCAACTAGAAGTCGGGACCCAGTACTTC
CDR3aa: CSARAQLEVGTQYF

d_gene: TRBD1
v_gene: TRBV29-1
j_gene: TRBJ1-4
abundance: NA
CDR3nt: TGCAGCGTCGGGGACAGGGGAGATGAAAAACTGTTTTTT
CDR3aa: CSVGDRGDEKLFF

d_gene: NA
v_gene: TRBV6-2/TRBV6-3
j_gene: TRBJ2-1
abundance: NA
CDR3nt: TGTGCCAGCACGGGCCGAAAGCCATACAATGAGCAGTTCTTC
CDR3aa: CASTGRKPYNEQFF

d_gene: TRBD1
v_gene: TRBV7-2
j_gene: TRBJ2-7
abundance: many
CDR3nt: TGTGCCAGCAGCTTAGGGACAGGTCCCTACGAGCAGTACTTC
CDR3aa: CASSLGTGPYEQYF

d_gene: NA
v_gene: TRBV6-1
j_gene: TRBJ1-2
abundance: many
CDR3nt: TGTGCCAGCACCTTAGACGTGCCCGCTCTCGGCTACACCTTC
CDR3aa: CASTLDVPALGYTF

d_gene: NA
v_gene: TRBV29-1
j_gene: TRBJ1-1
abundance: many
CDR3nt: TGCAGCGTTGAAGGGAGGGGAACTGAAGCTTTCTTT
CDR3aa: CSVEGRGTEAFF

d_gene: TRBD1
v_gene: TRBV27
j_gene: TRBJ2-3
abundance: few
CDR3nt: TGTGCCAGCAGTCAGGGGGCACCTGGGGATACGCAGTATTTT
CDR3aa: CASSQGAPGDTQYF

d_gene: TRBD1
v_gene: TRBV28
j_gene: TRBJ1-2
abundance: few
CDR3nt: TGTGCCAGCAGTTTTGAGGGACAGGGGGCCTGGTATGGCTACACCTTC
CDR3aa: CASSFEGQGAWYGYTF

d_gene: NA
v_gene: TRBV28
j_gene: TRBJ2-7
abundance: many
CDR3nt: TGTGCCAGCAGTTTAAGTGGGGGCAGGTACGAGCAGTACTTC
CDR3aa: CASSLSGGRYEQYF

d_gene: TRBD2
v_gene: TRBV7-3
j_gene: TRBJ2-1
abundance: NA
CDR3nt: TGTGCCAGCAGCTTAACGGGGACTAGCGGGGTCGACAATGAGCAGTTCTTC
CDR3aa: CASSLTGTSGVDNEQFF

d_gene: NA
v_gene: TRBV7-2
j_gene: TRBJ2-7
abundance: many
CDR3nt: TGTGCCAGCAGCTTCGGCCAGGGTCCCTACGAGCAGTACTTC
CDR3aa: CASSFGQGPYEQYF

d_gene: TRBD2
v_gene: TRBV12-3/TRBV12-4
j_gene: TRBJ2-3
abundance: NA
CDR3nt: TGTGCCAGCAGTTTTAATAGCGGGGGGACAGATACGCAGTATTTT
CDR3aa: CASSFNSGGTDTQYF